A selection of T cell receptor beta chains follows, all from one sample in a study of shared clonotypes between healthy human individuals. Sequencing used immunoSEQ multiplex PCR; TCRdb keeps in-frame clones, though not all of them. Of 1.5 million to 2.5 million clones listed, around 96% are singletons. Sequencing used naive CD8+ T cells sorted from blood. All receptors come from a young man in good health. CDR3s include the opening cysteine and the closing phenylalanine or tryptophan. Each record gives: J gene, D gene, V gene, clone size, CDR3 DNA, CDR3 protein. D genes are given only for firm matches. For some rows the clone size is stated as once, few or many, or as a class when expanded; others skip it.

TRBJ1-6 TRBD1 TRBV28 . TGTGCCAGCAGTTACAGGGGGCTTAATTCACCCCTCCACTTT CASSYRGLNSPLHF
TRBJ2-7 . TRBV7-6 . TGTGCCAGCAGCTTAGCGCGGGACAGCTCCTACGAGCAGTACTTC CASSLARDSSYEQYF
TRBJ1-2 . TRBV4-3 . TGCGCCAGCAGCCAAGATCCCACTCCGTCCGATATAGATGGCTACACCTTC CASSQDPTPSDIDGYTF
TRBJ2-7 TRBD2 TRBV30 . TGTGCCTGGAGTAGCCGACTAGCGGTGGGGACCTACGAGCAGTACTTC CAWSSRLAVGTYEQYF
TRBJ2-7 TRBD1 TRBV7-6 once TGTGCCAGCAGCCACACGACAGGGGGAGACGAGCAGTACTTC CASSHTTGGDEQYF
TRBJ1-4 . TRBV7-2 . TGTGCCAGCAGCTTGGTGGGATCGACTAATGAAAAACTGTTTTTT CASSLVGSTNEKLFF
TRBJ1-6 . TRBV2 . TGTGCCAGCAGTGAAGAGTCGGGGGAATTAAATTCACCCCTCCACTTT CASSEESGELNSPLHF
TRBJ2-1 . TRBV10-1 . TGCGCCAGCAGTGAGGGACTTCGGCGGGATGAGCAGTTCTTC CASSEGLRRDEQFF
TRBJ1-2 . TRBV29-1 . TGCAGCGTTGGGGACCTCGGCTATGGCTACACCTTC CSVGDLGYGYTF
TRBJ2-3 . TRBV11-2 . TGTGCCAGCAGCTCGACTCTAACCCACACAGATACGCAGTATTTT CASSSTLTHTDTQYF
TRBJ2-4 . TRBV6-1 . TGTGCCAGCAGTGAAGATTGGCTGCCGGTGACAGGTGTTAACTTC CASSEDWLPVTGVNF
TRBJ1-2 . TRBV27 . TGTGCCAGCAGTCCTTCGACAGGAGCGGTCCACTATGGCTACACCTTC CASSPSTGAVHYGYTF
TRBJ2-5 . TRBV27 . TGTGCCAGCAGTTTATCGGAGCGCGGGGAGACCCAGTACTTC CASSLSERGETQYF
TRBJ2-3 TRBD2 TRBV9 . TGTGCCAGCAGCGTACCGCTAGCGGCTAGCACAGATACGCAGTATTTT CASSVPLAASTDTQYF
TRBJ2-3 . TRBV6-6 . TGTGCCAGCACATGGGGCCTCGATACGCAGTATTTT CASTWGLDTQYF
TRBJ2-7 . TRBV4-1 . TGCGCCAGCAGCCAAGAATCGAGGGCAGGGTGGGAGCAGTACTTC CASSQESRAGWEQYF
TRBJ1-2 TRBD1 TRBV5-1 . TGCGCCAGCAGCTTCCGCGGACAGGGCTATGGCTACACCTTC CASSFRGQGYGYTF